The next 10 T cell receptor beta chains were all read from a single sample in a study of shared clonotypes between healthy human individuals. Here immunoSEQ multiplex PCR was the method, and the copy in TCRdb shows in-frame clones only, minus some. The sample includes around 1.1 million clones, roughly 80% of them seen just once. The sample taken for sequencing was memory CD4+ T cells from PBMCs. Sample subset: CD45RA-negative fraction. The receptors come from a man aged 18 to 29 in good health. Some clones in this sample may be carry-over from other donors' samples.

The chain combines TRBV27 with TRBJ1-1; TRBD1 is a possible D gene (5 bases). Germline V gives CDR1 MNHEY, CDR2 SMNVEV (reference sequence). The CDR3 is 13 amino acids. V shed 8 bases and J shed 0 bases, with 10 bases lying between them. Here the CDR3 reads CASRGHMNTEAFF. CDR3 bases: TGTGCCAGCCGGGGCCATATGAACACTGAAGCTTTCTTT.

This clone was counted a single time. The chain recombines TRBV28 with TRBJ2-7; 7 nucleotides match TRBD2. V gave up 6 bases and J gave up 2 bases; unmatched junction bases: 10. This CDR3 is built from 15 residues. Germline V gene lookup returns CDR1 MDHEN and CDR2 SYDVKM. CDR3 region: CASSKIASGPYEQYF. The CDR3 DNA sequence: TGTGCCAGCAGCAAAATCGCTAGCGGACCCTACGAGCAGTACTTC.

This clone is a singleton in its sample. V gene TRBV5-1 combines with J gene TRBJ2-1; tentative D call: TRBD1 (5 bases). CDR1 SGHRS and CDR2 YFSETQ come from the germline V gene. This CDR3 region has 14 residues. V lost 0 bases and J 8 bases, leaving 12 bases between the germline ends. The DNA for the CDR3 is TGCGCCAGCAGCTTGGTTCCAGGGAAGGATGAGCAGTTCTTC. This gives the protein CASSLVPGKDEQFF.

Here the CDR3 DNA reads TGCGCCAGCAGCCAAGGGGGGGGCTACACCTTC. Translation: CASSQGGGYTF. The chain employs TRBV4-1 and TRBJ1-2, with D possibly matching TRBD1 (5 bases). The CDR3 has 11 amino acids. Germline V gives CDR1 MGHRA, CDR2 YSYEKL. Trimming stripped 1 base from V and 8 bases from J, with 5 bases between.

V usage is TRBV5-1 and J usage is TRBJ1-2; TRBD1 matches 7 bases. Unmatched junction bases numbered 6, after V lost 4 bases and J lost 0 bases. Germline V gene sequence: CDR1 SGHRS, CDR2 YFSETQ. The CDR3 sequence is 15 residues long. As DNA, the CDR3 is TGCGCCAGCAGCATCGGGACAGCGGCTAACTATGGCTACACCTTC. Translated: CASSIGTAANYGYTF.

Remarks on this clone: At the DNA level, this CDR3 is encoded by other sequences in the same sample as well. The V gene is TRBV2, the J gene TRBJ1-1; 7 nucleotides agree with TRBD1. The ends lost 8 bases at V and 0 bases at J; junction bases unmatched: 3. Germline assignment: CDR1 SNHLY and CDR2 FYNNEI. This CDR3 is 13 amino acids long. CDR3 DNA sequence: TGTGCCAGCGGGGGACAGTTGAACACTGAAGCTTTCTTT. As protein: CASGGQLNTEAFF.

This chain joins TRBV7-9 and TRBJ2-5; perhaps TRBD1 as D (6 bases). The CDR3 is 12 residues long. The ends were cut back, 3 bases at V and 11 bases at J, with 13 bases in the middle. In germline, CDR1 is SEHNR, CDR2 FQNEAQ (reference sequence). CDR3 in amino acids: CASSLNRDKQYF. CDR3 bases: TGTGCCAGCAGCTTGAACAGGGACAAGCAGTACTTC.

V is TRBV6-6 and J is TRBJ1-5, with D hard to call. V gave up 2 bases and J gave up 3 bases, with 8 bases separating them. The length of the CDR3 is 14 residues. Germline CDR1 MNHNY, CDR2 SVGAGI (reference sequence). The CDR3 coding sequence is TGTGCCAGCAGTTACCGGTTCCCCAATCAGCCCCAGCATTTT. Its protein is CASSYRFPNQPQHF.

A word on this clone: Being one base from a much bigger clone, this may be a read error. At the DNA level, this CDR3 is encoded by other sequences in the same sample as well. The V and J genes are TRBV6-5 and TRBJ2-7; D uncertain. The CDR3 is 11 amino acids. CDR1 and CDR2 (germline): MNHEY, SVGAGI. CDR3 amino acids: CASSNSYEQYF. The CDR3 DNA is TGTGCCAGCAGTAACTCCTACGAGCAGTACTTC.

In the case of this clone: A much larger clone differs by one base, so this may be a read error. The sample has other DNA sequences that encode this CDR3 too. The chain combines TRBV28 with TRBJ1-3; D is ambiguous. The germline V gene encodes CDR1 MDHEN and CDR2 SYDVKM. The ends were cut back, 8 bases at V and 0 bases at J, with 5 bases in the middle. There are 12 residues in the CDR3. Here the CDR3 DNA reads TGTGCCAGCCGGAGCTCTGGAAACACCATATATTTT. It specifies CASRSSGNTIYF.